The 18 T cell receptor beta chains given below trace back to one sample, sequenced in a study of T cells after yellow fever vaccination. Each CDR3 protein is one row after TCRdb ran MiXCR on the 5' RACE reads. The sample lists 250,000 to 300,000 distinct CDR3 sequences, less than 9.5% occurring once. The specimen was CD4+ T cells sorted from PBMCs, collected 5 days after the yellow fever booster vaccination. The receptors here all came from a young man who received the YFV17D yellow fever vaccine.

The chain carries TRBV25-1 and TRBJ2-2; D uncertain. The CDR3 spans 17 residues. The V and J ends lost 0 bases and 3 bases respectively, with 14 bases between them. CDR1 and CDR2 (germline): MGHDK, SYGVNS. This chain's CDR3 is CASSEYGGHYDTGELFF. The CDR3 coding sequence is TGTGCCAGCAGTGAATACGGCGGCCATTACGACACCGGGGAGCTGTTTTTT.

This clonotype has at least ten counts. V gene TRBV4-3 combines with J gene TRBJ1-2, with D perhaps matching TRBD1 (6 bases). The CDR3 has 15 amino acids. The germline V gene has CDR1 LGHNA and CDR2 YSLEER. V was trimmed by 0 bases and J by 1 base, leaving 9 bases between them. CDR3 loop: CASSQEDRRNYGYTF. The DNA of the CDR3 is TGCGCCAGCAGCCAAGAAGACAGGCGTAACTATGGCTACACCTTC.

This sequence joins TRBV5-4 and TRBJ2-2, with 9 bases lining up with TRBD1. V dropped 3 bases and J dropped 3; count of bases not matched to a gene: 6. This CDR3 is built from 16 residues. Germline V gene sequence: CDR1 SGHNT, CDR2 YYREEE (reference sequence). The CDR3 loop reads CASSSGQGWDTGELFF. In DNA form, the CDR3 reads TGTGCCAGCAGCTCGGGACAGGGTTGGGACACCGGGGAGCTGTTTTTT.

The chain combines TRBV4-3 with TRBJ2-3; no clear D gene. Germline values: CDR1 LGHNA, CDR2 YSLEER. The CDR3 is made up of 14 amino acids. The V gene lost 6 bases and the J gene lost 0 bases, with 10 bases spanning the gap. In DNA, the CDR3 is TGCGCCAGCAGAGCCTGGCAGAGCACAGATACGCAGTATTTT. It translates to CASRAWQSTDTQYF.

This clonotype was picked up a small number of times. CDR3 coding DNA: TGCAGCGTGGCGACAGGGGACATTCAGTACTTC. Its protein is CSVATGDIQYF. The chain combines TRBV29-1 with TRBJ2-4; 8 bases are shared with TRBD1. Germline CDR1 is SQVTM and CDR2 is ANQGSEA. The CDR3 runs to 11 residues. V lost 6 bases to trimming and J lost 8 bases; unmatched junction nucleotides: 3.

The chain has TRBV3-1 and TRBJ2-7; D is perhaps TRBD1 (6 bases). The CDR3 has 13 amino acids. V was cut by 3 bases and J by 6 bases, with 12 bases left in between. Germline CDR1 LGHDT, CDR2 YNNKEL (reference sequence). The CDR3 loop reads CASSQSGALEQYV. The CDR3 bases are TGTGCCAGCAGCCAGTCAGGGGCGCTCGAGCAGTACGTC.

This clonotype was counted between two and nine times. The rearrangement joins TRBV20-1 to TRBJ2-1; D gene ambiguous. CDR1 is DFQATT and CDR2 is SNEGSKA in the germline V gene (reference sequence). Trimming shortened V by 1 base and J by 0 bases, and 10 bases separated the two germline ends. CDR3 size: 15 residues. CDR3 sequence: CSARGRQSSYNEQFF. CDR3 coding DNA: TGCAGTGCTAGAGGTCGGCAGAGCTCCTACAATGAGCAGTTCTTC.

This clonotype was detected many times. The chain has TRBV15 and TRBJ1-5, with D tentatively TRBD1 (5 bases). Germline V lookup: CDR1 LNHNV, CDR2 YYDKDF (reference sequence). The CDR3 length is 12 residues. Trimming took 1 base from V and 9 from J, leaving 7 bases between them. CDR3 DNA: TGTGCCACCAGCAGAGGGGGACGGCCCCAGCATTTT. Its protein product is CATSRGGRPQHF.

This clonotype was observed a single time. With a much larger clone just one base away, this may be a read error. This chain uses TRBV20-1 with TRBJ1-4, with D unclear. This CDR3 comprises 9 residues. Germline CDR1 DFQATT, CDR2 SNEGSKA (reference sequence). The CDR3 coding sequence is TGCAGCGTAACGAACCCGAGCATCTTT. This gives the protein CSVTNPSIF.

The genes are TRBV7-3 and TRBJ2-1, with D possibly TRBD1 on 6 matching bases. Germline CDR1 SGHTA, CDR2 FQGTGA. Trimming pared 4 bases from V and 13 bases from J, leaving 14 bases between. CDR3 size: 12 residues. The CDR3 sequence: CASSSPGAPQFF. The CDR3 bases are TGTGCCAGCAGCTCCCCAGGGGCCCCCCAGTTCTTC.

This clonotype has more than one count but fewer than ten. V usage is TRBV27 and J usage is TRBJ2-2, with TRBD2 as a possible D gene (6 bases). From germline, CDR1 is MNHEY and CDR2 SMNVEV (reference sequence). Deletions cut 8 bases from V and 3 bases from J, with 22 bases between. CDR3 length equals 17 residues. This chain's CDR3 is CASFGGKVVGYTGELFF. In nucleotides, the CDR3 is TGTGCCAGCTTCGGGGGAAAGGTGGTCGGGTACACCGGGGAGCTGTTTTTT.

This clonotype was counted between two and nine times. The chain joins TRBV5-1 to TRBJ1-4; perhaps TRBD1 as D (5 bases). The CDR3 is 15 amino acids. Germline V gene sequence: CDR1 SGHRS, CDR2 YFSETQ. V was clipped by 0 bases and J by 8 bases, with 14 bases between them. The CDR3 sequence: CASSLGNGAGEKLFF. CDR3 in DNA: TGCGCCAGCAGCTTGGGGAACGGGGCCGGGGAAAAACTGTTTTTT. Based on the CDR3 plus reference TRBV5-1 and TRBJ1-4, the full variable domain is KAGVTQTPRYLIKTRGQQVTLSCSPISGHRSVSWYQQTPGQGLQFLFEYFSETQRNKGNFPGRFSGRQFSNSRSEMNVSTLELGDSALYLCASSLGNGAGEKLFFGSGTQLSVL.

This clonotype was counted ten times or more. The chain joins TRBV4-3 to TRBJ1-2; D call uncertain. The CDR3 has 16 residues. V was pared by 4 bases and J by 4 bases, with 19 bases between. Germline lookup yields CDR1 LGHNA and CDR2 YSLEER. CDR3 DNA: TGCGCCAGCAGCCCCGTCCACTTTGACCTTTCCTATGGCTACACCTTC. This sequence encodes CASSPVHFDLSYGYTF.

This clonotype was recorded a few times. In nucleotides, the CDR3 is TGTGCCAGCTCACCGACCGGTAGGGATACGCAGTATTTT. This encodes CASSPTGRDTQYF. The chain joins TRBV18 to TRBJ2-3; D gene uncertain. This CDR3 is built from 13 residues. Germline V CDR1 and CDR2: KGHSH, LQKENI. The ends were cut back, 3 bases at V and 6 bases at J, with 10 bases in the middle.

The J gene is TRBJ2-1, the V gene TRBV7-2, with TRBD2 identical over 14 bases. Germline CDR1 reads SGHTA; CDR2 reads FQGNSA. The CDR3 totals 16 residues. The V gene end was trimmed by 5 bases and the J gene end by 4 bases; junction bases not matched to a gene: 4. The CDR3 DNA reads as TGTGCCAGCAGCACGGGACTAGCGGGGGAGTACAATGAGCAGTTCTTC. Translating it yields CASSTGLAGEYNEQFF.

The chain recombines TRBV2 with TRBJ2-2, with unresolved D. Trimming pared 7 bases from V and 5 bases from J, leaving 11 bases between. This CDR3 is built from 13 residues. The germline V gene encodes CDR1 SNHLY and CDR2 FYNNEI. The chain's CDR3 is CASIPYRTGELFF. The CDR3 DNA follows: TGTGCCAGCATTCCATACCGGACCGGGGAGCTGTTTTTT.

This clonotype was observed a handful of times. The genes are TRBV3-1 and TRBJ2-7, with TRBD2 matching 8 bases. Germline trimming cut 5 bases from V and 3 bases from J; bases unmatched to any gene: 9. There are 15 residues in the CDR3. From germline, CDR1 is LGHDT and CDR2 YNNKEL (reference sequence). The CDR3 bases are TGTGCCAGCAGCAGAACCGGGGGGGACTACTACGAGCAGTACTTC. Its protein product is CASSRTGGDYYEQYF.

This chain joins TRBV18 and TRBJ1-4; 7 bases agree with TRBD1. This CDR3 has 14 amino acids. Germline values: CDR1 KGHSH, CDR2 LQKENI. The ends lost 2 bases at V and 4 bases at J; junction bases unmatched: 1. The CDR3 reads CASSPGTVNEKLFF. As DNA, the CDR3 is TGTGCCAGCTCACCAGGGACAGTTAATGAAAAACTGTTTTTT.